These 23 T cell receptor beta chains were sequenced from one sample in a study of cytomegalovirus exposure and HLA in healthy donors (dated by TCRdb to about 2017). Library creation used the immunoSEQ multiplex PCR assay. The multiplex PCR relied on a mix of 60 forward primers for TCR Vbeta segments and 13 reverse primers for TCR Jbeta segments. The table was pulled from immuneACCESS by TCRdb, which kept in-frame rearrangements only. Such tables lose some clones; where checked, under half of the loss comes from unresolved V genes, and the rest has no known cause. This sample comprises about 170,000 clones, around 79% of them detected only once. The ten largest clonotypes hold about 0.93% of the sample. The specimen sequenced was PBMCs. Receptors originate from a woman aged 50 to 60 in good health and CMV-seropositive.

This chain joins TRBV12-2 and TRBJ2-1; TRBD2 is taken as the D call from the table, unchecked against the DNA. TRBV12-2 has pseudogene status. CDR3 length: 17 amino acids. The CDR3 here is CASRLDKAGVVYNEQFF. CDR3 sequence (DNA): TGTGCAAGTCGCTTAGATAAAGCGGGGGTAGTCTACAATGAGCAGTTCTTC.

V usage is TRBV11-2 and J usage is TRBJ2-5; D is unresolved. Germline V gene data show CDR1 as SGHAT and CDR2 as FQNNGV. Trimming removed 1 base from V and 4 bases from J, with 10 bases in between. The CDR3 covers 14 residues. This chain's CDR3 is CASSLVLVGETQYF. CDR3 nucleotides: TGTGCCAGCAGCTTAGTTCTAGTTGGAGAGACCCAGTACTTC.

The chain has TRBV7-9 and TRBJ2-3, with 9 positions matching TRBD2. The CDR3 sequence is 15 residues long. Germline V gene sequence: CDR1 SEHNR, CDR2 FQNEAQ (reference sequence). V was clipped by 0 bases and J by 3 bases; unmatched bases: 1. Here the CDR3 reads CASSLARGGTDTQYF. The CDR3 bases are TGTGCCAGCAGCTTAGCGCGGGGGGGGACAGATACGCAGTATTTT.

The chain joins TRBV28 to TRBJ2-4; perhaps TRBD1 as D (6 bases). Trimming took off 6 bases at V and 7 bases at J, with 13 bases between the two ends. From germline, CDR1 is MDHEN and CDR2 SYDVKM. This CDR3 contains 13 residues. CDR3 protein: CASSPGQTNIQYF. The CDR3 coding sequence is TGTGCCAGCAGCCCAGGACAGACGAACATTCAGTACTTC. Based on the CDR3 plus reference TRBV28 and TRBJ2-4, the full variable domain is DVKVTQSSRYLVKRTGEKVFLECVQDMDHENMFWYRQDPGLGLRLIYFSYDVKMKEKGDIPEGYSVSREKKERFSLILESASTNQTSMYLCASSPGQTNIQYFGAGTRLSVL.

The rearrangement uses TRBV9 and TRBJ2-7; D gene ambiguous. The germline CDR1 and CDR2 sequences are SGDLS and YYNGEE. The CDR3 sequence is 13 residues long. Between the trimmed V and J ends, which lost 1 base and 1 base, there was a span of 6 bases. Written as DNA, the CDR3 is TGTGCCAGCAGCGTAACGGAGTCCTACGAGCAGTACTTC. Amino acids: CASSVTESYEQYF.

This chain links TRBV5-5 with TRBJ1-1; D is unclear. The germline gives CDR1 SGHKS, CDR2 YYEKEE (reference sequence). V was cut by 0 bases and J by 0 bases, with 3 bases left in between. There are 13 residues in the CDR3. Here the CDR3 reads CASSLVVNTEAFF. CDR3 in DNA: TGTGCCAGCAGCTTGGTAGTGAACACTGAAGCTTTCTTT.

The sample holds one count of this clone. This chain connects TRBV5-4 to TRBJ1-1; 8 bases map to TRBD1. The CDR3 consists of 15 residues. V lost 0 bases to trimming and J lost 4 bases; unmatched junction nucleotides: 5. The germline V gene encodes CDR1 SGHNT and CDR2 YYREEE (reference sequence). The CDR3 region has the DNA TGTGCCAGCAGCTTGGGACAGGGGTGGGGCACTGAAGCTTTCTTT. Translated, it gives CASSLGQGWGTEAFF.

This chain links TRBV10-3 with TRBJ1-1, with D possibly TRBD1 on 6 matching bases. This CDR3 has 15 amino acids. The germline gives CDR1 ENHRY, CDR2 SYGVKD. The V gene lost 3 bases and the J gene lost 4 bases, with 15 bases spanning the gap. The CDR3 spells CAISDPGGGATEAFF. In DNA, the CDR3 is TGTGCCATCAGTGACCCCGGTGGGGGGGCCACTGAAGCTTTCTTT.

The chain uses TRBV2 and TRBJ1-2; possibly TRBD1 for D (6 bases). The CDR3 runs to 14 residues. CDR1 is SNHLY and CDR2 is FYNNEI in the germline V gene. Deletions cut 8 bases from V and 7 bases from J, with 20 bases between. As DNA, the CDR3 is TGTGCCAGCTTTGATGACAGGACCTATCTTGGCTACACCTTC. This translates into CASFDDRTYLGYTF.

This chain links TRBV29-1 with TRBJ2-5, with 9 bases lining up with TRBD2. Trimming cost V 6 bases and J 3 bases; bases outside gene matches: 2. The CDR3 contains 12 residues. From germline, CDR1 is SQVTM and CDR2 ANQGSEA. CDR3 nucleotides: TGCAGCGTAAGACTAGCGGAAGAGACCCAGTACTTC. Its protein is CSVRLAEETQYF.

CDR3 protein: CASSVSGRATETQYF. DNA of the CDR3: TGTGCCAGCAGTGTGAGCGGGAGGGCCACGGAGACCCAGTACTTC. The rearrangement joins TRBV2 to TRBJ2-5; 10 nucleotides agree with TRBD2. With 4 bases clipped from V and 5 bases from J, the junction kept 7 bases outside the gene matches. The CDR3 has 15 residues. The germline V gene encodes CDR1 SNHLY and CDR2 FYNNEI.

CDR3 bases: TGTGCCTGGAGTTCCCCCGGGACTCCGAGTCGGTACTTC. Its protein is CAWSSPGTPSRYF. The chain uses TRBV30 and TRBJ2-7; D possibly corresponds to TRBD2 (6 bases). There are 13 residues in the CDR3. The ends were cut back, 2 bases at V and 12 bases at J, with 20 bases in the middle. Germline V gene sequence: CDR1 GTSNPN, CDR2 SVGIG (reference sequence).

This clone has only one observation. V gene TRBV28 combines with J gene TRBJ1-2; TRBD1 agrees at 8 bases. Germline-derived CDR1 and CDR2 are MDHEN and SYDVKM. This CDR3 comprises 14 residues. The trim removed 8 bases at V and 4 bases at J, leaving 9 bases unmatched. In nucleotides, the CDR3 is TGTGCCAGCTCCCGGACAGGGAATATCTATGGCTACACCTTC. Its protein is CASSRTGNIYGYTF.

The CDR3 DNA is TGTGCCAGTAGTATAAATCTAGCGGGCGGCACAGATACGCAGTATTTT. Its translation: CASSINLAGGTDTQYF. The gene calls are TRBV19 and TRBJ2-3; 8 positions match TRBD2. After removal of 2 bases from V and 1 base from J, the junction contained 5 bases not matched to a gene. Germline CDR1 is LNHDA and CDR2 is SQIVND (reference sequence). The CDR3 covers 16 residues.

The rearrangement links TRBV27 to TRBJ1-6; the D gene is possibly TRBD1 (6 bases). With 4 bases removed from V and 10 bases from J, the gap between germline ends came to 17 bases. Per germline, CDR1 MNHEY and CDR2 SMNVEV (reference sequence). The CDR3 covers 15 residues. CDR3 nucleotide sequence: TGTGCCAGCAGTTGGACACTAGGGGGTTACTCACCCCTCCACTTT. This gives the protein CASSWTLGGYSPLHF.

CDR3 sequence (DNA): TGTGCCAGCAGCAGTAGCACAGATACGCAGTATTTT. This sequence encodes CASSSSTDTQYF. V gene TRBV6-6 combines with J gene TRBJ2-3, with D hard to call. The germline V gene encodes CDR1 MNHNY and CDR2 SVGAGI (reference sequence). This CDR3 contains 12 residues. The ends were cut back, 6 bases at V and 0 bases at J, with 4 bases in the middle.

In DNA, the CDR3 is TGCGCCAGCAGCCCGGGACTAGCTAAGTACGAGCAGTACTTC. This encodes CASSPGLAKYEQYF. The genes are TRBV4-3 and TRBJ2-7; 9 bases align to TRBD2. The V gene end was trimmed by 4 bases and the J gene end by 4 bases; junction bases not matched to a gene: 5. The CDR3 covers 14 residues. Germline V lookup: CDR1 LGHNA, CDR2 YSLEER.

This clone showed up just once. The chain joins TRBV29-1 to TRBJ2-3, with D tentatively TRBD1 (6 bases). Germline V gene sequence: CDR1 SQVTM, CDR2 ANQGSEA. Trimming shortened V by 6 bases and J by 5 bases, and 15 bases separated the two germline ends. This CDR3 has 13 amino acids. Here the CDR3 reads CSVGIGGRDTQYF. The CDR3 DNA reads TGCAGCGTGGGCATTGGGGGCCGAGATACGCAGTATTTT.

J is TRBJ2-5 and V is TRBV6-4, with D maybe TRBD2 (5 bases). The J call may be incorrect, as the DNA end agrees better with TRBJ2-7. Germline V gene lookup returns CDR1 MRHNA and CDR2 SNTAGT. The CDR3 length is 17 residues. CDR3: CASSDSALAVITYEQYF. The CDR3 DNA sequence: TGTGCCAGCAGTGACTCGGCGCTAGCAGTCATTACCTACGAGCAGTACTTC.

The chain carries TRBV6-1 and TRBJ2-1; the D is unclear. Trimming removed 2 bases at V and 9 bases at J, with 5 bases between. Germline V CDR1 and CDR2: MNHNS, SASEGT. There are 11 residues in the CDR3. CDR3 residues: CASSEWAEQFF. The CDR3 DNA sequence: TGTGCCAGCAGTGAATGGGCTGAGCAGTTCTTC.

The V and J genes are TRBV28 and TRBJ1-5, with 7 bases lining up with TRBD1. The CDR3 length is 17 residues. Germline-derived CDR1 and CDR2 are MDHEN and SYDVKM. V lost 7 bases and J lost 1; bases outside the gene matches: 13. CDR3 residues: CASTKGQRSSSNQPQHF. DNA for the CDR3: TGTGCCAGCACCAAGGGACAGCGTTCCTCCAGCAATCAGCCCCAGCATTTT.

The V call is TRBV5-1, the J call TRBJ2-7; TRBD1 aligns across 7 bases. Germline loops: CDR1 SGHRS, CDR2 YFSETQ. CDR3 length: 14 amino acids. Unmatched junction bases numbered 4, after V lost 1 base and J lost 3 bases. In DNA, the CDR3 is TGCGCCAGCAGCTTGACAGGGGTGGGCTACGAGCAGTACTTC. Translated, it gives CASSLTGVGYEQYF.

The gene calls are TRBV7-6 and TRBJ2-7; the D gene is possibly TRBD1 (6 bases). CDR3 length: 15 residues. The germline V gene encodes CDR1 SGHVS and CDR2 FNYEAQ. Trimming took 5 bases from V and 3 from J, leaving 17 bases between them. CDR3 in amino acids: CASSTGRDKFYEQYF. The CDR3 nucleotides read TGTGCCAGCAGCACGGGCCGGGACAAATTCTACGAGCAGTACTTC.